This T cell receptor beta chain stems from a study of identical twins (dated by TCRdb to about 2016). Concerning the study at large: The study deep-sequenced TCR alpha and beta repertoires from monozygotic twins, unrelated adults of various ages and cord blood to test whether fetal clonotypes persist. To rule out contamination, the twin experiments were replicated at different times with different library preparation protocols. Here is what the overall study found, with its caveats: Zero-insertion analyses could be partly confounded by invariant T cells such as MAIT and iNKT, though diverse VJ usage argued against such confounding for most clonotypes. Excess twin sharing in beta out-of-frame sequences was weaker because fewer shared sequences lowered the signal-to-noise ratio. Because the same donors could not be followed over many years, conclusions were based on cross-sectional statistical analysis. Fewer insertions were carried by abundant cord blood beta clonotypes; a weaker similar trend was observed in young adult naive repertoires, while no such trend was observed in memory repertoires. Compared with coincidental sharing between unrelated individuals, out-of-frame TCR alpha sequences shared between twins had an excess of sequences with low generation probability. Recombination models systematically underestimated out-of-frame TCR alpha sharing in monozygotic twins but agreed with sharing between unrelated individuals.

Only healthy Caucasian donors were included. Three pairs of female monozygotic twins, all aged roughly 18 to 30 years, were included in the twin cohort. Peripheral blood mononuclear cells were used as the source from which RNA for TCR libraries was isolated. The CDR3 goes from the cysteine to the phenylalanine over 15 residues. Just the 45-base CDR3 DNA is kept, in frame starting at base 1. The junction shows trimming of 5 bases on V and 8 bases on J, and the gene matches do not reach 7 bases of it. The germline V gene sets CDR1 to KGHSH and CDR2 to LQKENI. The library was produced with 5' RACE. Sequencer: Illumina HiSeq 2000. A universal primer binding site was added through template switching, and the final cDNA carried a unique molecular identifier so that TCR cDNA molecules could be counted accurately. Specific primers in the conserved constant-segment region were used to synthesize first-strand cDNA for TCR alpha and beta chains. To control for contamination, every cDNA library was double barcoded, receiving both a SMART-Mk sample barcode and Illumina barcodes. TruSeq adapter sequences and Illumina sample barcodes were added in two successive PCR steps. The TCR alpha and beta cDNA libraries were sequenced on the Illumina HiSeq platform using custom primers. Turning to the authors' computational methods: MiGEC was used to process raw reads and extract unique molecular identifiers, and MiXCR was used to find CDR3 positions. For each individual, recombination models were inferred using an EM algorithm with the repgenHMM and IGoR tools. The tcR package in R was used for shared clonotype analysis, with sharing normalized by the product of cloneset sizes. To study raw recombination free of thymic and clonal selection effects, out-of-frame nonproductive sequences were analyzed. The public reads were reanalyzed by TCRdb: fastp trimming at Q25, MiXCR alignment, in-frame beta chains only. For every CDR3 protein sequence, its rows merge into one entry that carries the most common genes and DNA. Clone size and V and J calls follow TCRdb, not the original study. For this sample there are approximately 890,000 distinct CDR3 sequences; about 12% appear just once. The ten largest make up 1.5% to 2% of the sample.

About this clonotype itself: Its antigen has not been determined. Base qualities were left out, and no much larger clone turns up one base away.

Separately, the same data were catalogued under a study of yellow fever vaccine responses in identical twins. According to the second study: According to the authors, in identical twins the way T cells responded to vaccination appeared partly convergent and partly personalized. In the study, vaccine-responding T cell clones were precisely tracked in identical twins.

The sequence joins TRBV18 to TRBJ2-1; 12 nucleotides in the junction match TRBD2. The sequence was obtained from a woman aged 18-29 years in good health. Sequences were obtained from PBMCs. The nucleotide sequence reads as follows: TGTGCCAGCTCATTCCTAGCGGGGGGGCAGGATGAGCAGTTCTTC. Its protein is CASSFLAGGQDEQFF.